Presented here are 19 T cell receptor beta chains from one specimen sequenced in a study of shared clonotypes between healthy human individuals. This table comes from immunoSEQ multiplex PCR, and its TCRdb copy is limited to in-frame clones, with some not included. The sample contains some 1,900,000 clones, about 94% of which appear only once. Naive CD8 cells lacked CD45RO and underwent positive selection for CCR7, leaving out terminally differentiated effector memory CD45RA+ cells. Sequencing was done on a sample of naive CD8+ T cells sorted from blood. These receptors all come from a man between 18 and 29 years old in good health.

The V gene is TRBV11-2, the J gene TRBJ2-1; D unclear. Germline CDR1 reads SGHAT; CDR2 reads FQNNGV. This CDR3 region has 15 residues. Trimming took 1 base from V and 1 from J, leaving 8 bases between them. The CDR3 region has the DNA TGTGCCAGCAGCTTAGGCTCGGGTTCCTACAATGAGCAGTTCTTC. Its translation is CASSLGSGSYNEQFF.

DNA for the CDR3: TGTGCCAGCAGCTTCCCTTCCGCGGAAGGAGAAAAACTGTTTTTT. Translating gives CASSFPSAEGEKLFF. V usage is TRBV7-9 and J usage is TRBJ1-4; D is unresolved. The CDR3 contains 15 residues. Trimming took 3 bases from V and 8 from J, leaving 16 bases between them. Per germline, CDR1 SEHNR and CDR2 FQNEAQ (reference sequence). The full variable domain, its missing parts supplied by reference TRBV7-9 and TRBJ1-4, is DTGVSQNPRHKITKRGQNVTFRCDPISEHNRLYWYRQTLGQGPEFLTYFQNEAQLEKSRLLSDRFSAERPKGSFSTLEIQRTEQGDSAMYLCASSFPSAEGEKLFFGSGTQLSVL.

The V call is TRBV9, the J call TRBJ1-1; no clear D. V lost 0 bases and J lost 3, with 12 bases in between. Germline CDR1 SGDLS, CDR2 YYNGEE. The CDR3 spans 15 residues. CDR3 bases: TGTGCCAGCAGCGTAGGGGCCACTCCCGACACTGAAGCTTTCTTT. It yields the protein CASSVGATPDTEAFF.

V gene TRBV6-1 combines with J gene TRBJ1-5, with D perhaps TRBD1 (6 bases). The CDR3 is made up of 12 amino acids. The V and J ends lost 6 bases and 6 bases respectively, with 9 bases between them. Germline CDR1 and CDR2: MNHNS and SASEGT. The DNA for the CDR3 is TGTGCCAGCAGCCCAGGGGTTCAGCCCCAGCATTTT. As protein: CASSPGVQPQHF.

CDR3 nucleotide sequence: TGTGCCAGCAGCTTAGTTGGGACTAGCGTCGATGAGCAGTTCTTC. Protein sequence: CASSLVGTSVDEQFF. J is TRBJ2-1 and V is TRBV11-2; 10 bases map to TRBD2. Losses at the gene ends were 1 base for V and 8 bases for J; bases not matched to a gene: 5. CDR1 and CDR2 (germline): SGHAT, FQNNGV. The CDR3 loop spans 15 amino acids.

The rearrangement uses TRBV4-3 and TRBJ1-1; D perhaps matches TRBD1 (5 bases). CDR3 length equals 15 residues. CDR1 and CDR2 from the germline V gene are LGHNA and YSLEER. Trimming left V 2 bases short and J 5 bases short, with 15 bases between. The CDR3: CASSQHHGGGTEAFF. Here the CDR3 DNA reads TGCGCCAGCAGCCAACACCACGGGGGGGGAACTGAAGCTTTCTTT.

The CDR3, as DNA: TGTGCCAGCAGCTCGACAGGGTTTTTGGATGAGCAGTTCTTC. Translated: CASSSTGFLDEQFF. The V call is TRBV7-2, the J call TRBJ2-1; 7 bases align to TRBD1. Trimming at V came to 4 bases and at J to 8 bases, leaving 8 bases not matched to a gene. The germline V gene has CDR1 SGHTA and CDR2 FQGNSA. This CDR3 has 14 residues.

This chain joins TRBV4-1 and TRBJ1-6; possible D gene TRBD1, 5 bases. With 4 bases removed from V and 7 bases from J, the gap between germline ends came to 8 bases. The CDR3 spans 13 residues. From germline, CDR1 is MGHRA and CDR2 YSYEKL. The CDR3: CASSRDGNSPLHF. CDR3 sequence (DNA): TGCGCCAGCAGCCGGGACGGAAATTCACCCCTCCACTTT.

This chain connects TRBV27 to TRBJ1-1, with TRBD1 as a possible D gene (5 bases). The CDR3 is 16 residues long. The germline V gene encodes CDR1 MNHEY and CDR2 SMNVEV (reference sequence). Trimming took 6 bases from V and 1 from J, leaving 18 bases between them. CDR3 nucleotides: TGTGCCAGCAGCCCCAGCTCGGGGGAATGGAACACTGAAGCTTTCTTT. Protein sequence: CASSPSSGEWNTEAFF.

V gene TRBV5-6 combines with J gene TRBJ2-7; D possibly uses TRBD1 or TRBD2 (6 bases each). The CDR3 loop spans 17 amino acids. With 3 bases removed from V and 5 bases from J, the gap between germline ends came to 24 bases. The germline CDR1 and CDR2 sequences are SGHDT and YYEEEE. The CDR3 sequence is CASSWWSRRGGNDEQYF. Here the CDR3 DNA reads TGTGCCAGCAGCTGGTGGTCTCGGAGAGGGGGGAACGACGAGCAGTACTTC.

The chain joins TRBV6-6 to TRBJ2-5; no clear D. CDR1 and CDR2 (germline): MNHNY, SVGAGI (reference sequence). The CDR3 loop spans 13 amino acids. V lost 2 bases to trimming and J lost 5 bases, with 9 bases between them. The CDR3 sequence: CASSYPDRETQYF. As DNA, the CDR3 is TGTGCCAGCAGTTACCCGGATCGCGAGACCCAGTACTTC.

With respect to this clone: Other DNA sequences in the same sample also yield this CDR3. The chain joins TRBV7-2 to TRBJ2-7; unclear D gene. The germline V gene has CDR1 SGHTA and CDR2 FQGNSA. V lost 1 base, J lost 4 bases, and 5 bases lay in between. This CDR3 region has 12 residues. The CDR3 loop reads CASSLVRYEQYF. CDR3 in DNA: TGTGCCAGCAGCTTAGTCCGTTACGAGCAGTACTTC.

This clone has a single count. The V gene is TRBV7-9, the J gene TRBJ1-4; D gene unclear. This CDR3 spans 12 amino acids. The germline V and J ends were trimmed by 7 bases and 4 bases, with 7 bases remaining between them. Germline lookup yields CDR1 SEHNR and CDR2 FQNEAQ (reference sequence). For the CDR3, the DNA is TGTGCCAGCATAGGAAATAATGAAAAACTGTTTTTT. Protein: CASIGNNEKLFF.

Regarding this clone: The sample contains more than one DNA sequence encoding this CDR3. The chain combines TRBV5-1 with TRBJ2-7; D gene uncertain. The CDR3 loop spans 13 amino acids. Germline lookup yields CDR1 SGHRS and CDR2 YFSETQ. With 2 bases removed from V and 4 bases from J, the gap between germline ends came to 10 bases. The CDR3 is CASSFGLGYEQYF. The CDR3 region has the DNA TGCGCCAGCAGCTTCGGGTTGGGATACGAGCAGTACTTC.

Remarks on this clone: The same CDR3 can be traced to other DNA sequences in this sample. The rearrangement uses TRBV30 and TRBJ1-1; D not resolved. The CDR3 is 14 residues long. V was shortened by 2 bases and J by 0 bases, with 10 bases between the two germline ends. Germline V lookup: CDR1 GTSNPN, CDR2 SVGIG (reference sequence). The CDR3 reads CAWSPGVMNTEAFF. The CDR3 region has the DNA TGTGCCTGGAGTCCTGGGGTTATGAACACTGAAGCTTTCTTT.

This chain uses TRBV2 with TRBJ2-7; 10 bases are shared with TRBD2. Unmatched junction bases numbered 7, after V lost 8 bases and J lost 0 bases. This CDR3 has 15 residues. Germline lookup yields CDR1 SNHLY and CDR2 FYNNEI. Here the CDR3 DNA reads TGTGCCAGCGCCCCACTAGCGGGACCCTCCTACGAGCAGTACTTC. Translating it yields CASAPLAGPSYEQYF.

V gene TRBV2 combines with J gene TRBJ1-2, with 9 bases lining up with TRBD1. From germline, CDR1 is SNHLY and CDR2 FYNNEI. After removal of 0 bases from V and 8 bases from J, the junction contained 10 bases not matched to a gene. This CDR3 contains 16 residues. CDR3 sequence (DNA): TGTGCCAGCAGTGAAGCGGGACAGGGCCGTATCGAAGGCTACACCTTC. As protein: CASSEAGQGRIEGYTF.

For the CDR3, the DNA is TGCAGCGTTGAAGAAGGCACGTCGAACACCGGGGAGCTGTTTTTT. It yields the protein CSVEEGTSNTGELFF. The V gene is TRBV29-1, the J gene TRBJ2-2; D is unresolved. The CDR3 runs 15 residues. Trimming stripped 0 bases from V and 0 bases from J, with 8 bases between. Looked up from germline, CDR1 is SQVTM and CDR2 is ANQGSEA.

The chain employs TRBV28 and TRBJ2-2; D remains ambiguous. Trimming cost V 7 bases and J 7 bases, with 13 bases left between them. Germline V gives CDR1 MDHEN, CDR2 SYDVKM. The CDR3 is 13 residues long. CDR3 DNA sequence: TGTGCCAGCATCGGCGGTTCAGGCGGGGAGCTGTTTTTT. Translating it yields CASIGGSGGELFF.